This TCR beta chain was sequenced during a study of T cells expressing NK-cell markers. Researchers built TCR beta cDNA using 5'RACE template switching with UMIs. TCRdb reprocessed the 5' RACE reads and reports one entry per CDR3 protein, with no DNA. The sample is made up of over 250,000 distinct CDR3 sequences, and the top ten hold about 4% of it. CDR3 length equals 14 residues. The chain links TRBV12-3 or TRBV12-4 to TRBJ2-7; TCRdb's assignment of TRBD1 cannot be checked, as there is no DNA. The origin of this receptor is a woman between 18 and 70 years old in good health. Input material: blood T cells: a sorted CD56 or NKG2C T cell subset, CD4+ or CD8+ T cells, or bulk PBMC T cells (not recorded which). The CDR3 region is CASSLRRGPSEQYF.